This T cell receptor beta chain was captured in a study of T cell responses to AZD1222 COVID-19 vaccine. This CDR3 is built from 16 residues. Trimming removed 4 bases from V and 8 bases from J; junction bases left unmatched: 14. Germline loops: CDR1 MDHEN, CDR2 SYDVKM. Many counts were recorded for this clone. Some clones are missing from TCRdb's copy, which holds only in-frame ones; the method was immunoSEQ multiplex PCR. The sample lists more than 100,000 clones; about 87% were seen once. The material was peripheral blood, obtained on day 0 of AZD1222 vaccination. The chain uses TRBV28 and TRBJ1-2, with TRBD1 identical over 9 bases. This sequence originates from an adult in good health. CDR3 sequence (DNA): TGTGCCAGCAGTTCTTGGCGGGGACAGGGCCATAGGGGCTACACCTTC. Its translation: CASSSWRGQGHRGYTF.